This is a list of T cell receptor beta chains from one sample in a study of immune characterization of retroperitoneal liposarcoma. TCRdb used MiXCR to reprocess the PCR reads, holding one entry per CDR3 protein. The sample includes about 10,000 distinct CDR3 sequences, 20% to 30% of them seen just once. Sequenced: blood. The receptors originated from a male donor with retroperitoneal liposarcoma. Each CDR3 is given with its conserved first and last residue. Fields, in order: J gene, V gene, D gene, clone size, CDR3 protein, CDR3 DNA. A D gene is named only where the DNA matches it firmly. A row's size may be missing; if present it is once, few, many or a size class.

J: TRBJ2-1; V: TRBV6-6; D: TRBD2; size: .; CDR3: CARSYDPSGGYNEQFF; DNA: TGTGCCCGCAGTTACGACCCTAGCGGGGGATACAATGAGCAGTTCTTC
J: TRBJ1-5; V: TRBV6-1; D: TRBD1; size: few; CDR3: CASSEFRRTGRFLGDQPQHF; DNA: TGTGCCAGCAGTGAATTCCGCAGGACAGGGAGGTTCTTAGGCGATCAGCCCCAGCATTTT
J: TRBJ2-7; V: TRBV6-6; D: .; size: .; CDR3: CASSYPGSYEQYF; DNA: TGTGCCAGCAGTTACCCAGGATCCTACGAGCAGTACTTC
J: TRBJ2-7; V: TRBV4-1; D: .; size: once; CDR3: CASSQERGRGPETYEQYF; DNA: TGCGCCAGCAGCCAAGAACGGGGACGAGGACCGGAAACCTACGAGCAGTACTTC
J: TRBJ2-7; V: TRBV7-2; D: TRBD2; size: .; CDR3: CASSLAGAPYEQYF; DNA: TGTGCCAGCAGTCTAGCGGGAGCCCCCTACGAGCAGTACTTC
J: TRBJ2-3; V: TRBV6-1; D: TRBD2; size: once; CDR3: CASSETGTSGSDTQYF; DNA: TGTGCCAGCAGTGAGACCGGGACTAGCGGTTCAGATACGCAGTATTTT
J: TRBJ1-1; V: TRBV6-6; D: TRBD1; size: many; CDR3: CASSRGPGQGSLLEAFF; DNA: TGTGCCAGCAGCCGAGGCCCGGGACAGGGATCTCTTCTTGAAGCTTTCTTT
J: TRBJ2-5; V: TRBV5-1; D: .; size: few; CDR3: CASSLDGVETQYF; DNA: TGCGCCAGCAGCTTGGATGGGGTGGAGACCCAGTACTTC
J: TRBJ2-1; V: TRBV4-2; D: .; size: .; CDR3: CASSQDLYNEQFF; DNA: TGTGCCAGCAGCCAAGATCTGTACAATGAGCAGTTCTTC
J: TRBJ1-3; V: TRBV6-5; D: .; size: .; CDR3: CARSPPGPSGNTIYF; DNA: TGTGCCCGATCGCCTCCGGGTCCCTCTGGAAACACCATATATTTT